The rows below give T cell receptor beta chains drawn from one sample of a study of T cell responses to AZD1222 COVID-19 vaccine. Data came from immunoSEQ multiplex PCR; TCRdb stores just in-frame clones and leaves some out. This table has 95,000 to 110,000 clones, about 89% appearing once. This sample comprised peripheral blood, obtained on day 0 of AZD1222 vaccination. These receptor sequences come from an adult in good health. The CDR3 runs from the conserved cysteine through the conserved F or W. A D gene is named only where the DNA matches it firmly. The size of a clone is reported for some rows only, either as once, few or many, or as a class for expanded clones.

V	J	D	size	DNA	CDR3
TRBV15	TRBJ2-2	.	.	TGTGCCACCAGCAGAGTGGGGGAACCCGGGGAGCTGTTTTTT	CATSRVGEPGELFF
TRBV30	TRBJ1-1	.	few	TGTGCCTGGACTATAACGGAAGGGGGGCTTGTTACTGAAGCTTTCTTT	CAWTITEGGLVTEAFF
TRBV10-3	TRBJ1-3	.	.	TGTGCCATCAGCCGGGTGGTGGACTCTGGAAACACCATATATTTT	CAISRVVDSGNTIYF
TRBV7-9	TRBJ1-2	.	.	TGTGCCAGCAGCTTAGACCCGATGGGGGGGGGCGTTACCTATGGCTACACCTTC	CASSLDPMGGGVTYGYTF
TRBV30	TRBJ2-5	.	.	TGTGCCTATGGTGGAAGAATGCGAGAGACCCAGTACTTC	CAYGGRMRETQYF
TRBV4-1	TRBJ2-5	TRBD2	.	TGCGCCAGCAGCCAAGGAGGGACTACCTATACAGAGACCCAGTACTTC	CASSQGGTTYTETQYF
TRBV6-4	TRBJ2-1	.	many	TGTGCCAGCAGTTTTAGTGGGGGGGCAGACAATGAGCAGTTCTTC	CASSFSGGADNEQFF
TRBV6-1	TRBJ1-1	.	.	TGTGCCAGCAGTGAATTGCGAAACACTGAAGCTTTCTTT	CASSELRNTEAFF
TRBV21-1	TRBJ1-5	.	.	TGTGCCAGCAGCAAAGGGACAGGGAGGCAGCCCCAGCATTTT	CASSKGTGRQPQHF
TRBV5-6	TRBJ2-3	.	.	TGTGCCAGCAGCTTGGATTCAGGGACAAGAGGCACAGATACGCAGTATTTT	CASSLDSGTRGTDTQYF
TRBV6-4	TRBJ2-3	TRBD1	once	TGTGCCAGCAGCCCGACAGGGGGCACAGATACGCAGTATTTT	CASSPTGGTDTQYF
TRBV4-1	TRBJ1-1	.	.	TGCGCCAGCAGGTTGAACACTGAAGCTTTCTTT	CASRLNTEAFF
TRBV7-2	TRBJ2-1	.	.	TGTGCCAGCAGCTCCCGTGGGGGGCCAATGTATGAGCAGTTCTTC	CASSSRGGPMYEQFF
TRBV3-1/TRBV3-2	TRBJ1-2	.	once	TGTGCCAGCAGCCAAGATAGCGGTTTGAACTATGGCTACACCTTC	CASSQDSGLNYGYTF
TRBV19	TRBJ1-3	.	.	TGTGCCAGTATACAGGCCAACTCTGGAAACACCATATATTTT	CASIQANSGNTIYF
TRBV2	TRBJ2-1	TRBD2	.	TGTGCCAGCAGTGAACGGTCTAGCGGGGGGCGCAATGAGCAGTTCTTC	CASSERSSGGRNEQFF
TRBV19	TRBJ1-2	.	.	TGTGCCAGTAGTATGGGGTCGAACTATGGCTACACCTTC	CASSMGSNYGYTF
TRBV13	TRBJ1-2	.	.	TGTGCCAGCAGCTTAGACGGCGGAGCTAACTATGGCTACACCTTC	CASSLDGGANYGYTF
TRBV3-1/TRBV3-2	TRBJ1-5	.	.	TGTGCCAGCAGCCAAGGATCGGGGGCCGATCAGCCCCAGCATTTT	CASSQGSGADQPQHF
TRBV6-4	TRBJ1-1	TRBD1	.	TGTGCCAGCAGCCTCGGCCAGGGGGCCGCTGAAGCTTTCTTT	CASSLGQGAAEAFF
TRBV12-5	TRBJ1-1	.	.	TGTGCTAGTGGGACCGGGACGGTGAACACTGAAGCTTTCTTT	CASGTGTVNTEAFF
TRBV9	TRBJ1-1	TRBD1	.	TGTGCCAGTACGGCGGGACAGGGTAACACTGAAGCTTTCTTT	CASTAGQGNTEAFF
TRBV5-8	TRBJ1-1	.	.	TGTGCCAGCAGCTTGGCGCAGGGCAACACTGAAGCTTTCTTT	CASSLAQGNTEAFF
TRBV27	TRBJ1-1	.	.	TGTGCCAGCAGTCTCATAAAAGGGGGGATCACTGAAGCTTTCTTT	CASSLIKGGITEAFF
TRBV9	TRBJ2-5	.	.	TGTGCCAGCAGCGTAGCCGATACCTGGTGGCCCCAGTACTTC	CASSVADTWWPQYF
TRBV12-5	TRBJ1-1	.	.	TGTGCTAGTGGCGGGGATAACAGGGAAGCTTTCTTT	CASGGDNREAFF
TRBV5-8	TRBJ2-7	TRBD1	.	TGTGCCAGCAGCCCGGGGACAGGCGCCTCCTACGAGCAGTACTTC	CASSPGTGASYEQYF
TRBV7-8	TRBJ2-1	TRBD2	.	TGTGCCAGCAGCTTAGCACTAGCGGGGAATGAGCAGTTCTTC	CASSLALAGNEQFF
TRBV29-1	TRBJ2-1	.	once	TGCAGCGTTGGTGAGGGGATTATTGACTCTGAGCAGTTCTTC	CSVGEGIIDSEQFF
TRBV7-6	TRBJ2-3	.	.	TGTGCCAGCAGCTTAGTTGTGGGGGGCACAGATACGCAGTATTTT	CASSLVVGGTDTQYF
TRBV19	TRBJ1-4	TRBD1	.	TGTGCCAGTAGTATTACCCCGACAGGGGGCCTATACCTGGAAAAACTGTTTTTT	CASSITPTGGLYLEKLFF
TRBV9	TRBJ1-4	.	.	TGTGCCAGCAGCGTAATAATTTCCCGAAGTGAAAAACTGTTTTTT	CASSVIISRSEKLFF
TRBV19	TRBJ1-2	TRBD1	.	TGTGCCAGTAGTACCCTGGGACAGGGGGCGCAAAATGGCTACACCTTC	CASSTLGQGAQNGYTF
TRBV5-1	TRBJ2-2	TRBD1	.	TGCGCCAGCACCTACAACCGACAGGGAAGCACCGGGGAGCTGTTTTTT	CASTYNRQGSTGELFF
TRBV6-1	TRBJ2-3	TRBD2	once	TGTGCCAGCAGTGAAGAGACTAGCGGGGGGGCCTCCTCGCGGGTTACGCAGTATTTT	CASSEETSGGASSRVTQYF